Listed here are 32 T cell receptor beta chains from one sample, sequenced in a study of identical twins. One entry per CDR3 protein results from TCRdb running MiXCR on the 5' RACE reads. The sample carries 700,000 to 950,000 distinct CDR3 sequences, 10% to 15% recorded once. The sample also formed part of further work on yellow fever vaccine responses in identical twins.

Specimen: PBMCs. These receptors were taken from a woman aged 18-29 years in good health.

The sample holds a few counts of this clonotype. The chain uses TRBV6-5 and TRBJ2-7; 11 bases line up with TRBD1. Germline V gene lookup returns CDR1 MNHEY and CDR2 SVGAGI. The CDR3 consists of 16 residues. V was clipped by 0 bases and J by 3 bases; unmatched bases: 4. Written as DNA, the CDR3 is TGTGCCAGCAGTTACTCGTGGACAGGGGGCGGCTACGAGCAGTACTTC. Translation gives CASSYSWTGGGYEQYF.

This clonotype was seen a few times. This sequence joins TRBV28 and TRBJ2-1, with 7 bases matching TRBD1. Trimming cost V 7 bases and J 9 bases; bases outside gene matches: 12. CDR1 MDHEN and CDR2 SYDVKM come from the germline V gene. The length of the CDR3 is 14 residues. Here the CDR3 reads CASNKQTGLGEQFF. For the CDR3, the DNA is TGTGCCAGCAATAAACAGACAGGGTTGGGTGAGCAGTTCTTC. Variable domain in full (rest from reference TRBV28 and TRBJ2-1): DVKVTQSSRYLVKRTGEKVFLECVQDMDHENMFWYRQDPGLGLRLIYFSYDVKMKEKGDIPEGYSVSREKKERFSLILESASTNQTSMYLCASNKQTGLGEQFFGPGTRLTVL.

The chain joins TRBV10-3 to TRBJ2-5, with 9 positions matching TRBD2. The germline V gene encodes CDR1 ENHRY and CDR2 SYGVKD. J gave up 2 bases and V 10 bases, and 14 bases lay outside the gene matches. The CDR3 is 16 amino acids. The chain's CDR3 is CASRTGPAGGQETQYF. The CDR3 nucleotides are TGTGCCAGCAGGACGGGCCCGGCGGGGGGGCAAGAGACCCAGTACTTC.

The chain uses TRBV7-9 and TRBJ1-2, with D possibly matching TRBD1 (5 bases). The V end lost 0 bases, the J end lost 8 bases, and 10 bases lay between the germline ends. This CDR3 spans 13 amino acids. Per the germline V gene, CDR1 is SEHNR and CDR2 is FQNEAQ (reference sequence). CDR3 amino acids: CASSLAGAEGYTF. The DNA of the CDR3 is TGTGCCAGCAGCTTAGCAGGGGCAGAAGGCTACACCTTC. Full variable domain (missing parts from reference TRBV7-9 and TRBJ1-2): DTGVSQNPRHKITKRGQNVTFRCDPISEHNRLYWYRQTLGQGPEFLTYFQNEAQLEKSRLLSDRFSAERPKGSFSTLEIQRTEQGDSAMYLCASSLAGAEGYTFGSGTRLTVV.

V usage is TRBV4-1 and J usage is TRBJ1-6, with D unclear. The CDR3 is made up of 15 amino acids. CDR1 and CDR2 from the germline V gene are MGHRA and YSYEKL. The V end lost 0 bases, the J end lost 10 bases, and 13 bases lay between the germline ends. CDR3 sequence (DNA): TGCGCCAGCAGCCAAGATCGGGGTGGGAACTCACCCCTCCACTTT. The encoded protein is CASSQDRGGNSPLHF.

The rearrangement uses TRBV4-1 and TRBJ2-5, with no clear D. This CDR3 region has 13 residues. Germline V gene lookup returns CDR1 MGHRA and CDR2 YSYEKL. Deletions cut 4 bases from V and 4 bases from J, with 10 bases between. Here the CDR3 DNA reads TGCGCCAGCAGCCGAGACTGGGTAGAGACCCAGTACTTC. The encoded protein is CASSRDWVETQYF.

This chain joins TRBV18 and TRBJ2-7; D remains unclear. CDR1 KGHSH and CDR2 LQKENI come from the germline V gene. Trimming shortened V by 3 bases and J by 0 bases, and 9 bases separated the two germline ends. This CDR3 is 14 amino acids long. This CDR3 reads CASSPNPGSYEQYF. DNA of the CDR3: TGTGCCAGCTCACCGAATCCCGGCTCCTACGAGCAGTACTTC.

This clonotype was found a few times. The chain combines TRBV24-1 with TRBJ2-2; D call uncertain. Between the trimmed V and J ends, which lost 6 bases and 0 bases, there was a span of 4 bases. From germline, CDR1 is KGHDR and CDR2 SFDVKD. This CDR3 has 13 amino acids. Here the CDR3 DNA reads TGTGCCACCAGTCTGCCGAACACCGGGGAGCTGTTTTTT. Translating gives CATSLPNTGELFF.

This clonotype was counted many times. The chain is built from TRBV5-1 and TRBJ1-3, with D perhaps TRBD1 (5 bases). The V end was cut by 0 bases, the J end by 0 bases, with 10 bases between. Germline V gene data show CDR1 as SGHRS and CDR2 as YFSETQ. The CDR3 has 16 residues. Here the CDR3 reads CASSLGDRGSGNTIYF. CDR3 in DNA: TGCGCCAGCAGCTTGGGAGACAGAGGCTCTGGAAACACCATATATTTT.

This clonotype occurred a few times. The chain uses TRBV29-1 and TRBJ2-5; D may correspond to TRBD1 or TRBD2 (5 bases each). This CDR3 region has 16 residues. Trimming stripped 6 bases from V and 2 bases from J, with 22 bases between. The germline V gene encodes CDR1 SQVTM and CDR2 ANQGSEA. This CDR3 is CSVPRHAEGSQETQYF. Here the CDR3 DNA reads TGCAGCGTCCCTCGACACGCTGAGGGGTCGCAAGAGACCCAGTACTTC.

This clonotype was detected a few times. V is TRBV4-2 and J is TRBJ2-3, with 12 bases matching TRBD2. Trimming removed 0 bases from V and 7 bases from J; junction bases left unmatched: 11. The CDR3 extends over 18 amino acids. CDR1 LGHNA and CDR2 YNFKEQ come from the germline V gene. CDR3 protein: CASSQDSLAGGPRNTQYF. DNA for the CDR3: TGTGCCAGCAGCCAAGACTCTCTAGCGGGAGGGCCCCGGAATACGCAGTATTTT.

The V and J genes are TRBV25-1 and TRBJ2-3; the D call may be TRBD1 or TRBD2 (5 bases each). The V end lost 1 base, the J end lost 2 bases, and 13 bases lay between the germline ends. This CDR3 contains 16 residues. Germline V gene data show CDR1 as MGHDK and CDR2 as SYGVNS. The CDR3 sequence is CASSESPHGTTDTQYF. Here the CDR3 DNA reads TGTGCCAGCAGTGAATCTCCCCATGGGACCACAGATACGCAGTATTTT.

The rearrangement uses TRBV4-1 and TRBJ1-5; no clear D. The CDR3 loop spans 15 amino acids. Germline-derived CDR1 and CDR2 are MGHRA and YSYEKL. Trimming left V 0 bases short and J 9 bases short, with 15 bases between. The CDR3 DNA reads as TGCGCCAGCAGCCAAGATCCAACATCGAAGAGGCCCCAGCATTTT. Amino acids: CASSQDPTSKRPQHF.

This clonotype has a handful of counts. CDR3 nucleotides: TGCGCCAGCAGCCGAGGACAGGAACCCCTTTCTGAAGCTTTCTTT. It codes for CASSRGQEPLSEAFF. The chain carries TRBV4-1 and TRBJ1-1, with 7 positions matching TRBD1. The germline V gene has CDR1 MGHRA and CDR2 YSYEKL. There are 15 residues in the CDR3. V was pared by 4 bases and J by 6 bases, with 11 bases of the junction left unmatched.

The chain joins TRBV28 to TRBJ2-7; possible D gene TRBD2, 5 bases. The germline V gene encodes CDR1 MDHEN and CDR2 SYDVKM. V was trimmed by 6 bases and J by 1 base, leaving 10 bases between them. CDR3 size: 13 residues. The CDR3 region is CASSRLISYEQYF. The CDR3 coding sequence is TGTGCCAGCAGCCGACTAATATCCTACGAGCAGTACTTC. The entire variable domain, with the rest obtained from reference TRBV28 and TRBJ2-7, is as follows: DVKVTQSSRYLVKRTGEKVFLECVQDMDHENMFWYRQDPGLGLRLIYFSYDVKMKEKGDIPEGYSVSREKKERFSLILESASTNQTSMYLCASSRLISYEQYFGPGTRLTVT.

This clonotype came up many times. The chain recombines TRBV5-1 with TRBJ2-1, with 8 positions matching TRBD1. This CDR3 has 14 amino acids. Per the germline V gene, CDR1 is SGHRS and CDR2 is YFSETQ. Losses at the gene ends were 4 bases for V and 7 bases for J; bases not matched to a gene: 7. CDR3 DNA: TGCGCCAGCAGCCAGGACAGGGTTACGAATGAGCAGTTCTTC. It encodes CASSQDRVTNEQFF.

The chain has TRBV11-2 and TRBJ2-3; D may be TRBD1 (7 bases). This CDR3 region has 17 residues. V lost 5 bases, J lost 2 bases, and 20 bases lay in between. Germline CDR1 SGHAT, CDR2 FQNNGV. The CDR3, as DNA: TGTGCCAGCAGCCCGGAACTGCGGGACAGAAACACAGATACGCAGTATTTT. It translates to CASSPELRDRNTDTQYF.

This clonotype occurred a few times. V usage is TRBV5-1 and J usage is TRBJ2-1; TRBD2 agrees at 7 bases. V shed 4 bases, J shed 8 bases, and the junction held 6 bases outside the gene matches. The CDR3 sequence is 13 residues long. Germline V gene data show CDR1 as SGHRS and CDR2 as YFSETQ. CDR3 bases: TGCGCCAGCAGCAAACTAGCGACTGATGAGCAGTTCTTC. Translating it yields CASSKLATDEQFF.

CDR3 amino acids: CASTPLSLAERTDTQYF. The CDR3, as DNA: TGTGCCAGCACCCCATTGTCCCTAGCGGAGCGCACAGATACGCAGTATTTT. This rearrangement joins TRBV2 to TRBJ2-3; 7 positions match TRBD2. The J segment lost 1 base and the V segment lost 7 bases, leaving 14 bases of the junction unmatched. The CDR3 has 17 residues. Germline lookup yields CDR1 SNHLY and CDR2 FYNNEI.

This sequence joins TRBV11-2 and TRBJ1-1, with D maybe TRBD1 (5 bases). Germline CDR1 is SGHAT and CDR2 is FQNNGV. There are 13 residues in the CDR3. V was cut by 3 bases and J by 4 bases, with 9 bases left in between. CDR3 region: CASSFEGTTEAFF. In nucleotides, the CDR3 is TGTGCCAGCAGCTTTGAAGGGACCACTGAAGCTTTCTTT.

A few counts support this clonotype. V gene TRBV10-3 combines with J gene TRBJ2-3; 12 bases line up with TRBD2. CDR3 size: 16 residues. The trim removed 10 bases at V and 5 bases at J, leaving 13 bases unmatched. From germline, CDR1 is ENHRY and CDR2 SYGVKD. CDR3 in DNA: TGTGCCACCCATCAGTCCCCTAGCGGGGGGGTAGATACGCAGTATTTT. This sequence encodes CATHQSPSGGVDTQYF.

This rearrangement joins TRBV29-1 to TRBJ2-5; D is undetermined. The length of the CDR3 is 14 residues. The germline V and J ends were trimmed by 4 bases and 5 bases, with 17 bases remaining between them. The V gene's germline CDR1 is SQVTM and CDR2 ANQGSEA. Here the CDR3 reads CSVARYGIGETQYF. The DNA for the CDR3 is TGCAGCGTTGCCCGTTATGGGATAGGGGAGACCCAGTACTTC. Looking up the rest from reference TRBV29-1 and TRBJ2-5 gives the full variable domain: SAVISQKPSRDICQRGTSLTIQCQVDSQVTMMFWYRQQPGQSLTLIATANQGSEATYESGFVIDKFPISRPNLTFSTLTVSNMSPEDSSIYLCSVARYGIGETQYFGPGTRLLVL.

The chain uses TRBV7-9 and TRBJ1-5; D uncertain. Germline CDR1 SEHNR, CDR2 FQNEAQ (reference sequence). The CDR3 spans 15 residues. Between the trimmed V and J ends, which lost 1 base and 1 base, there was a span of 8 bases. The CDR3 loop reads CASSLGAESNQPQHF. The CDR3 DNA sequence: TGTGCCAGCAGCTTAGGAGCAGAAAGCAATCAGCCCCAGCATTTT.

This clonotype was observed at least ten times. V gene TRBV4-2 combines with J gene TRBJ2-1; D unclear. This CDR3 has 15 amino acids. Germline V gives CDR1 LGHNA, CDR2 YNFKEQ. Trimming took off 3 bases at V and 1 base at J, with 10 bases between the two ends. The CDR3 nucleotides read TGTGCCAGCAGCCAGGAACAGCCTTCCTACAATGAGCAGTTCTTC. Protein sequence: CASSQEQPSYNEQFF.

In this sample, this clonotype turned up a few times. CDR3 sequence: CATSDVPGQGIQETQYF. The CDR3 DNA reads TGTGCCACCAGTGATGTGCCCGGACAGGGCATCCAAGAGACCCAGTACTTC. V usage is TRBV24-1 and J usage is TRBJ2-5, with 8 positions matching TRBD1. Trimming removed 3 bases from V and 1 base from J; junction bases left unmatched: 9. The germline V gene has CDR1 KGHDR and CDR2 SFDVKD. This CDR3 is 17 amino acids long.

Many counts were recorded for this clonotype. The V call is TRBV7-2, the J call TRBJ1-2, with D perhaps matching TRBD1 (6 bases). The length of the CDR3 is 15 residues. The germline V gene has CDR1 SGHTA and CDR2 FQGNSA. V lost 6 bases to trimming and J lost 4 bases, with 18 bases between them. This chain's CDR3 is CASRFRYREGYGYTF. The CDR3 DNA is TGTGCCAGCAGATTTAGGTACAGGGAAGGCTATGGCTACACCTTC.

The CDR3 DNA reads TGTGCCACCAGCTCCAGGGGGGGCCCCACCGGGGAGCTGTTTTTT. Protein product: CATSSRGGPTGELFF. The rearrangement uses TRBV24-1 and TRBJ2-2; D is perhaps TRBD1 or TRBD2 (7 bases each). The CDR3 length is 15 residues. The V and J ends lost 7 bases and 4 bases respectively, with 15 bases between them. The germline CDR1 and CDR2 sequences are KGHDR and SFDVKD.

This clonotype has more than one count but fewer than ten. V and J are TRBV6-1 and TRBJ2-1; TRBD2 aligns across 11 bases. CDR1 is MNHNS, CDR2 SASEGT, per germline. The CDR3 runs to 16 residues. With 6 bases clipped from V and 6 bases from J, the junction kept 10 bases outside the gene matches. The CDR3 is CASSPVAGGPGNEQFF. The CDR3 DNA follows: TGTGCCAGCAGCCCCGTAGCGGGGGGGCCGGGCAATGAGCAGTTCTTC.

The chain is built from TRBV6-1 and TRBJ1-5, with 7 bases identical to TRBD1. The germline CDR1 and CDR2 sequences are MNHNS and SASEGT. The J segment lost 4 bases and the V segment lost 6 bases, leaving 9 bases of the junction unmatched. The CDR3 has 15 residues. In nucleotides, the CDR3 is TGTGCCAGCAGCTCGGGACAGTTAATGAATCAGCCCCAGCATTTT. It codes for CASSSGQLMNQPQHF.

V gene TRBV2 combines with J gene TRBJ2-7; D is uncertain. Trimming removed 7 bases at V and 5 bases at J, with 6 bases between. CDR1 and CDR2 (germline): SNHLY, FYNNEI. The CDR3 has 10 amino acids. CDR3 region: CASTSNEQYF. The CDR3 bases are TGTGCCAGCACTTCCAACGAGCAGTACTTC.

The chain employs TRBV29-1 and TRBJ2-3; D perhaps matches TRBD1 (6 bases). The CDR3 is made up of 12 amino acids. Germline CDR1 is SQVTM and CDR2 is ANQGSEA. V gave up 4 bases and J gave up 4 bases, with 9 bases separating them. The CDR3 region is CSVVKGADTQYF. Written as DNA, the CDR3 is TGCAGCGTTGTAAAGGGGGCAGATACGCAGTATTTT.

The rearrangement joins TRBV2 to TRBJ2-5, with unresolved D. The CDR3 runs to 13 residues. V was clipped by 1 base and J by 4 bases, with 7 bases between them. CDR1 and CDR2 (germline): SNHLY, FYNNEI. CDR3 residues: CASSEVAGETQYF. The CDR3 nucleotides are TGTGCCAGCAGTGAAGTGGCCGGAGAGACCCAGTACTTC.